These 32 T cell receptor beta chains originate from one sample sequenced in a study of T cells in Graves' hyperthyroidism and ophthalmopathy. TCR beta CDR3 region amplification was performed from RNA transcripts. Primed by the HTBI set, a first-round RT-PCR was run on the TCR CDR3. TCRdb itself ran the multiplex PCR reads through MiXCR, one entry per CDR3 protein. The table shows fewer than 500,000 distinct CDR3 sequences, with less than 15% occurring only once. Sequenced material: blood. The source of these receptors is a man aged 30 to 45 with Graves' hyperthyroidism that later progressed to Graves' ophthalmopathy.

This clonotype was counted at least ten times. This sequence joins TRBV2 and TRBJ1-6; tentative D call: TRBD1 (6 bases). Germline assignment: CDR1 SNHLY and CDR2 FYNNEI. Trimming stripped 6 bases from V and 6 bases from J, with 18 bases between. This CDR3 comprises 16 residues. The CDR3 reads CASSDSYRVRNSPLHF. DNA of the CDR3: TGTGCCAGCAGCGACTCTTACAGGGTCCGTAATTCACCCCTCCACTTT. Combining the CDR3 with reference TRBV2 and TRBJ1-6 gives the whole variable domain EPEVTQTPSHQVTQMGQEVILRCVPISNHLYFYWYRQILGQKVEFLVSFYNNEISEKSEIFDDQFSVERPDGSNFTLKIRSTKLEDSAMYFCASSDSYRVRNSPLHFGNGTRLTVT.

This clonotype was found a few times. The chain recombines TRBV27 with TRBJ1-4, with TRBD1 as a possible D gene (6 bases). The germline V gene has CDR1 MNHEY and CDR2 SMNVEV (reference sequence). This CDR3 is built from 16 residues. V lost 5 bases and J lost 5, with 18 bases in between. CDR3: CASSHFPGQLNEKLFF. The CDR3 bases are TGTGCCAGCAGTCATTTTCCGGGACAACTAAATGAAAAACTGTTTTTT.

The chain recombines TRBV4-1 with TRBJ2-5; D could derive from TRBD1 or TRBD2 (5 bases each). The CDR3 loop spans 15 amino acids. Germline V lookup: CDR1 MGHRA, CDR2 YSYEKL. V lost 1 base, J lost 0 bases, and 9 bases lay in between. The CDR3 bases are TGCGCCAGCAGCCAAGGGGACCCATACCAAGAGACCCAGTACTTC. It encodes CASSQGDPYQETQYF.

This clonotype was observed at least ten times. CDR3 coding DNA: TGTGCCAGCAGTTTCTCAAGCTCTGGAAACACCATATATTTT. This translates into CASSFSSSGNTIYF. The chain uses TRBV28 and TRBJ1-3; D unresolved. The CDR3 is 14 amino acids. Trimming shortened V by 3 bases and J by 0 bases, and 6 bases separated the two germline ends. Germline CDR1 is MDHEN and CDR2 is SYDVKM.

Many counts were recorded for this clonotype. This chain links TRBV30 with TRBJ1-2; possible D gene TRBD1, 6 bases. V lost 5 bases and J 8 bases, leaving 15 bases between the germline ends. The CDR3 runs to 12 residues. In germline, CDR1 is GTSNPN, CDR2 SVGIG (reference sequence). CDR3 DNA sequence: TGTGCCTGGGGAGAAACAGGGTTGGGCTACACCTTC. This translates into CAWGETGLGYTF.

The J gene is TRBJ1-3, the V gene TRBV28; D might be TRBD1 (5 bases). The V end was cut by 6 bases, the J end by 4 bases, with 10 bases between. CDR1 MDHEN and CDR2 SYDVKM come from the germline V gene. CDR3 size: 13 residues. The CDR3 protein is CASRGDSGNTIYF. CDR3 nucleotides: TGTGCCAGCAGAGGGGACTCCGGAAACACCATATATTTT.

The chain recombines TRBV30 with TRBJ1-1; D call uncertain. V was shortened by 0 bases and J by 1 base, with 6 bases between the two germline ends. CDR1 is GTSNPN and CDR2 is SVGIG in the germline V gene (reference sequence). This CDR3 has 13 amino acids. This CDR3 is CAWSVHRNTEAFF. DNA for the CDR3: TGTGCCTGGAGTGTACACAGGAACACTGAAGCTTTCTTT. Supplemented by reference TRBV30 and TRBJ1-1, the full variable domain reads SQTIHQWPATLVQPVGSPLSLECTVEGTSNPNLYWYRQAAGRGLQLLFYSVGIGQISSEVPQNLSASRPQDRQFILSSKKLLLSDSGFYLCAWSVHRNTEAFFGQGTRLTVV.

This chain joins TRBV28 and TRBJ1-1; 8 nucleotides match TRBD1. This CDR3 contains 14 residues. The germline V gene has CDR1 MDHEN and CDR2 SYDVKM. V trimming: 3 bases; J trimming: 4 bases; junction bases outside the gene matches: 4. CDR3 in DNA: TGTGCCAGCAGTTTCCACAGGGGGGGCACTGAAGCTTTCTTT. This sequence encodes CASSFHRGGTEAFF.

This clonotype was detected only a few times. The rearrangement joins TRBV28 to TRBJ1-6; tentative D call: TRBD1 (5 bases). The CDR3 runs to 17 residues. Germline lookup yields CDR1 MDHEN and CDR2 SYDVKM. The V end was cut by 6 bases, the J end by 4 bases, with 19 bases between. CDR3 bases: TGTGCCAGCAGCCAAAGGCCAGAGGGGATTTATAATTCACCCCTCCACTTT. It encodes CASSQRPEGIYNSPLHF.

The chain recombines TRBV18 with TRBJ2-7; the D gene is possibly TRBD1 (6 bases). Trimming stripped 6 bases from V and 1 base from J, with 13 bases between. The CDR3 covers 14 residues. The germline V gene has CDR1 KGHSH and CDR2 LQKENI. The CDR3 coding sequence is TGTGCCAGCTCTCACCGGGACACATCCTACGAGCAGTACTTC. This sequence encodes CASSHRDTSYEQYF.

This clonotype came up many times. V and J are TRBV7-9 and TRBJ2-5, with D perhaps TRBD1 (6 bases). Germline-derived CDR1 and CDR2 are SEHNR and FQNEAQ (reference sequence). The CDR3 runs 14 residues. With 2 bases removed from V and 4 bases from J, the gap between germline ends came to 11 bases. The CDR3 sequence is CASSLTGIRETQYF. The CDR3 region has the DNA TGTGCCAGCAGCTTAACAGGGATTAGAGAGACCCAGTACTTC.

The chain recombines TRBV10-3 with TRBJ2-7, with D perhaps matching TRBD1 or TRBD2 (5 bases each). The CDR3 covers 13 residues. Trimming removed 5 bases at V and 1 base at J, with 9 bases between. Per germline, CDR1 ENHRY and CDR2 SYGVKD. The CDR3 sequence is CAISRDPSYEQYF. CDR3 in DNA: TGTGCCATCAGTCGGGACCCATCCTACGAGCAGTACTTC.

V and J are TRBV14 and TRBJ2-1, with D unresolved. Per the germline V gene, CDR1 is SGHDN and CDR2 is FVKESK. CDR3 length equals 13 residues. V lost 0 bases, J lost 7 bases, and 7 bases lay in between. In DNA, the CDR3 is TGTGCCAGCAGCCAAGAGTCACGGAATGAGCAGTTCTTC. Translating it yields CASSQESRNEQFF.

This clonotype showed up just a few times. The V gene is TRBV30, the J gene TRBJ2-7; D uncertain. V lost 4 bases to trimming and J lost 0 bases, with 16 bases between them. Germline V gives CDR1 GTSNPN, CDR2 SVGIG (reference sequence). The CDR3 is 15 amino acids. The CDR3 DNA reads TGTGCCTGGAAAGCTGAACGCCTGAGCTCCTACGAGCAGTACTTC. This sequence encodes CAWKAERLSSYEQYF.

The chain couples TRBV6-1 to TRBJ2-5; 11 bases match TRBD2. This CDR3 contains 13 residues. With V trimmed by 7 bases and J by 9 bases, 7 bases remained unmatched. The germline V gene has CDR1 MNHNS and CDR2 SASEGT. CDR3 bases: TGTGCCAGCAATAGCGGGGGGGCTTCGGCCCAGTACTTC. Translated, it gives CASNSGGASAQYF.

The chain carries TRBV6-2 or TRBV6-3 and TRBJ2-7; 7 bases match TRBD1. V trimming: 5 bases; J trimming: 6 bases; junction bases outside the gene matches: 10. The CDR3 length is 14 residues. Germline CDR1 reads MNHEY; CDR2 reads SVGEGT. CDR3 sequence: CASSARQGRGEQYF. The CDR3 DNA sequence: TGTGCCAGCAGTGCCCGACAGGGTCGGGGCGAGCAGTACTTC.

The CDR3 bases are TGTGCCAGCAGCTTTACCTCAGGGGCGAACACTGAAGCTTTCTTT. Its translation: CASSFTSGANTEAFF. V gene TRBV7-2 combines with J gene TRBJ1-1, with D perhaps matching TRBD1 (6 bases). The V and J ends lost 3 bases and 1 base respectively, with 12 bases between them. The CDR3 is 15 residues long. Germline V gives CDR1 SGHTA, CDR2 FQGNSA.

This clonotype was seen at least ten times. J is TRBJ2-3 and V is TRBV7-8; a weak D match, TRBD1 (7 bases). V shed 0 bases and J shed 6 bases, with 13 bases lying between them. The germline CDR1 and CDR2 sequences are SGHVS and FQNEAQ. The CDR3 has 15 residues. The CDR3 nucleotides read TGTGCCAGCAGCTTAGCGCAGGGGGGAATGGATACGCAGTATTTT. It specifies CASSLAQGGMDTQYF.

Many counts were recorded for this clonotype. V is TRBV7-2 and J is TRBJ2-1; 11 nucleotides line up with TRBD2. The V gene end was trimmed by 1 base and the J gene end by 7 bases; junction bases not matched to a gene: 3. Germline CDR1 and CDR2: SGHTA and FQGNSA. This CDR3 contains 15 residues. The CDR3 DNA follows: TGTGCCAGCAGCTTAGTGGCTAGCGGGGGGAATGAGCAGTTCTTC. It codes for CASSLVASGGNEQFF.

The rearrangement joins TRBV14 to TRBJ1-5, with D maybe TRBD1 (6 bases). V dropped 3 bases and J dropped 0 bases, with 21 bases sitting between them. CDR1 is SGHDN and CDR2 is FVKESK in the germline V gene. The CDR3 contains 19 residues. CDR3 nucleotides: TGTGCCAGCAGCCATCCCCCCCCCCGGACAGATCTTAGCAATCAGCCCCAGCATTTT. The encoded protein is CASSHPPPRTDLSNQPQHF.

The sample holds many counts of this clonotype. V gene TRBV19 combines with J gene TRBJ1-5, with TRBD1 matching over 9 bases. J was trimmed by 8 bases and V by 5 bases; bases with no gene match: 4. The CDR3 sequence is 13 residues long. Germline lookup yields CDR1 LNHDA and CDR2 SQIVND (reference sequence). The CDR3 sequence is CASSGTGQKPQHF. In nucleotides, the CDR3 is TGTGCCAGTAGTGGGACAGGGCAGAAGCCCCAGCATTTT.

J is TRBJ2-1 and V is TRBV7-2; the match to TRBD2 covers 8 bases. This CDR3 is built from 16 residues. The ends lost 4 bases at V and 4 bases at J; junction bases unmatched: 9. Looked up from germline, CDR1 is SGHTA and CDR2 is FQGNSA. This CDR3 is CASSWGGAGGYNEQFF. The CDR3 DNA follows: TGTGCCAGCAGCTGGGGGGGGGCGGGGGGATACAATGAGCAGTTCTTC.

The table lists this clonotype with a few counts. The chain carries TRBV10-3 and TRBJ2-7, with D tentatively TRBD1 (6 bases). Germline V gene lookup returns CDR1 ENHRY and CDR2 SYGVKD. V was trimmed by 3 bases and J by 3 bases, leaving 9 bases between them. The CDR3 consists of 13 residues. CDR3 DNA: TGTGCCATCAGTGACAGGGGTGGCTACGAGCAGTACTTC. Residues: CAISDRGGYEQYF.

Ten or more counts support this clonotype. The rearrangement uses TRBV18 and TRBJ1-1, with 7 bases lining up with TRBD1. V lost 5 bases, J lost 1 base, and 4 bases stayed unmatched. The CDR3 has 14 residues. In germline, CDR1 is KGHSH, CDR2 LQKENI. The CDR3 loop is CASSRGGENTEAFF. CDR3 bases: TGTGCCAGCTCAAGAGGGGGCGAGAACACTGAAGCTTTCTTT.

The chain joins TRBV7-9 to TRBJ1-2; D uncertain. The V gene lost 6 bases and the J gene lost 3 bases, with 8 bases spanning the gap. Germline CDR1 SEHNR, CDR2 FQNEAQ (reference sequence). The CDR3 consists of 12 residues. The CDR3 region is CASRAWDYGYTF. For the CDR3, the DNA is TGTGCCAGCAGAGCCTGGGACTATGGCTACACCTTC.

This clonotype was counted a few times. This chain links TRBV20-1 with TRBJ2-7; D uncertain. The CDR3 is made up of 11 amino acids. Trimming took off 5 bases at V and 6 bases at J, with 11 bases between the two ends. Germline CDR1 reads DFQATT; CDR2 reads SNEGSKA (reference sequence). Here the CDR3 DNA reads TGCAGTGCTGTTCGGGTAGGCGAGCAGTACTTC. It specifies CSAVRVGEQYF.

A few counts support this clonotype. The chain employs TRBV3-1 and TRBJ2-3; D unresolved. Germline assignment: CDR1 LGHDT and CDR2 YNNKEL (reference sequence). Trimming removed 6 bases from V and 3 bases from J, with 10 bases in between. This CDR3 region has 13 residues. The CDR3 DNA reads TGTGCCAGCAGTAGTATAGGGACAGATACGCAGTATTTT. Its translation: CASSSIGTDTQYF.

Details on this clonotype: One junction end does not reproduce the germline sequence, and a read error may be involved. This chain connects TRBV5-1 to TRBJ2-7, with D maybe TRBD2 (6 bases). CDR1 and CDR2 (germline): SGHRS, YFSETQ. The CDR3 runs to 13 residues. The chain's CDR3 is CASSRVRGFERYF. CDR3 DNA sequence: TGCGCCAGCAGCCGAGTCCGGGGGTTCGAGCGGTACTTC.

This clonotype has a handful of counts. The V call is TRBV10-3, the J call TRBJ1-2, with a tentative D call TRBD1 (5 bases). V shed 6 bases and J shed 3 bases, with 17 bases lying between them. CDR1 and CDR2 (germline): ENHRY, SYGVKD. The CDR3 is 15 residues long. CDR3 protein: CAIRPSGTADYGYTF. CDR3 nucleotide sequence: TGTGCCATCAGGCCATCCGGGACGGCCGACTATGGCTACACCTTC.

The sample holds many counts of this clonotype. The chain has TRBV7-9 and TRBJ2-1, with D unresolved. Between the trimmed V and J ends, which lost 5 bases and 9 bases, there was a span of 14 bases. The CDR3 is made up of 13 amino acids. Germline values: CDR1 SEHNR, CDR2 FQNEAQ (reference sequence). CDR3 sequence reads: CASSTNVISEQFF. CDR3 nucleotides: TGTGCCAGCAGCACAAACGTAATAAGTGAGCAGTTCTTC.

This clonotype was counted only a few times. This sequence joins TRBV12-3 or TRBV12-4 and TRBJ2-5; the match to TRBD2 covers 11 bases. The CDR3 has 16 amino acids. The ends lost 3 bases at V and 2 bases at J; junction bases unmatched: 5. The CDR3 sequence is CASSFFLAGGQETQYF. DNA of the CDR3: TGTGCCAGCAGTTTCTTTCTAGCGGGGGGACAAGAGACCCAGTACTTC.

This clonotype was recorded at least ten times. V and J are TRBV7-8 and TRBJ2-5; 13 bases fit TRBD2. Per the germline V gene, CDR1 is SGHVS and CDR2 is FQNEAQ. The CDR3 spans 16 residues. The J segment lost 5 bases and the V segment lost 1 base, leaving 4 bases of the junction unmatched. CDR3 in amino acids: CASSLVLAGGGETQYF. Written as DNA, the CDR3 is TGTGCCAGCAGCTTAGTACTAGCGGGGGGGGGGGAGACCCAGTACTTC.